This T cell receptor beta chain was documented in a study of blood T cell repertoires in COVID-19. Only in-frame clones appear in the TCRdb table, and some are missing; sequencing was by immunoSEQ multiplex PCR. The sample contains some 300,000 clones, 89% of which appear only once. Germline lookup yields CDR1 ENHRY and CDR2 SYGVKD. V was pared by 3 bases and J by 0 bases, with 4 bases between. This CDR3 is 13 amino acids long. The chain couples TRBV10-3 to TRBJ2-3; D remains ambiguous. The TCR originated in a woman aged 40 to 49 who had recovered from COVID-19. The sequenced sample was PBMCs or T cells enriched from blood (not recorded which). The CDR3 reads CAISDPSTDTQYF. The CDR3 DNA reads TGTGCCATCAGTGATCCTAGCACAGATACGCAGTATTTT.